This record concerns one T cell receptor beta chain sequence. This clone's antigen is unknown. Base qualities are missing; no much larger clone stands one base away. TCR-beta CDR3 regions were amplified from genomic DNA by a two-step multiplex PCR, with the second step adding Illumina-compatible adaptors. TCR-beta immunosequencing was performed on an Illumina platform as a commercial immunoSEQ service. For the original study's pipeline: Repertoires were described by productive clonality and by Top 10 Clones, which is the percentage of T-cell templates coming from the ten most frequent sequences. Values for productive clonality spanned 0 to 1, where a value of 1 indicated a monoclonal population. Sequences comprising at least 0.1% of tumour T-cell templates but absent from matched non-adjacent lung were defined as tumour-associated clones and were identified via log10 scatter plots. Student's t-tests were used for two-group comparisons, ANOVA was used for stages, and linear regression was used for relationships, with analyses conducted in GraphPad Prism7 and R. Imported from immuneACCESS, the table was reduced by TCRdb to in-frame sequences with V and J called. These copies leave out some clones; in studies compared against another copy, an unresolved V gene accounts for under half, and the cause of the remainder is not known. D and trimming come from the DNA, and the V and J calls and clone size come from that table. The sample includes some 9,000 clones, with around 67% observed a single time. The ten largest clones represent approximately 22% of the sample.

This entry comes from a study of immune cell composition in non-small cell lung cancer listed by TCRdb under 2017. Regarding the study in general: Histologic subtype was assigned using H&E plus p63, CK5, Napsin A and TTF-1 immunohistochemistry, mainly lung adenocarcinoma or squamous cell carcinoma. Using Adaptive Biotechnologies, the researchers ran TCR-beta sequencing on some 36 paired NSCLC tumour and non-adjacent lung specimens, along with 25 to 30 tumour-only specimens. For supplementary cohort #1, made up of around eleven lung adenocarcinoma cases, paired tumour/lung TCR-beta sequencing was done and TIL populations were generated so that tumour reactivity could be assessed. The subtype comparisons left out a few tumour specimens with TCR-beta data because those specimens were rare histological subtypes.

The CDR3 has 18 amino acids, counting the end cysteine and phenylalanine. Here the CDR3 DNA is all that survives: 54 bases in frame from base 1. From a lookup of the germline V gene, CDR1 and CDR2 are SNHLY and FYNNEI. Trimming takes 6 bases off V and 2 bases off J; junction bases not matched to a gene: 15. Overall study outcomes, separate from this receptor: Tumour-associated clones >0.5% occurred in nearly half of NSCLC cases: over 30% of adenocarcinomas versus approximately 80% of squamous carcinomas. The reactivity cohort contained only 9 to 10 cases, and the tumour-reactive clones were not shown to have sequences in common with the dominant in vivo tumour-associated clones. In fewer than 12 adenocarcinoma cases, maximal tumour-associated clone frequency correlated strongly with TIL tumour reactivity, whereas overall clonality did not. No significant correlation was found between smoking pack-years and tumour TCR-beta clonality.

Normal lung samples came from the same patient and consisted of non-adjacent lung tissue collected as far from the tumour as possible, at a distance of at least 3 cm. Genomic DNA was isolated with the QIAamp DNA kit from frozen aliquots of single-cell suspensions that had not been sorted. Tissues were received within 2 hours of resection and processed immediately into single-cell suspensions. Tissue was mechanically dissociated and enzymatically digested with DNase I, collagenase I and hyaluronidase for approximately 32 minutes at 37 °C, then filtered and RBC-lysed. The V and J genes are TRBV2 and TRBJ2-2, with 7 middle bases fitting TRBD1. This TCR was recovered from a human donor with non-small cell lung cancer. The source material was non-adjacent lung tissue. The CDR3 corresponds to CASRLAGQAPLNTGELFF. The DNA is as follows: TGTGCCAGCAGGCTGGCCGGACAGGCCCCTTTAAACACCGGGGAGCTGTTTTTT.